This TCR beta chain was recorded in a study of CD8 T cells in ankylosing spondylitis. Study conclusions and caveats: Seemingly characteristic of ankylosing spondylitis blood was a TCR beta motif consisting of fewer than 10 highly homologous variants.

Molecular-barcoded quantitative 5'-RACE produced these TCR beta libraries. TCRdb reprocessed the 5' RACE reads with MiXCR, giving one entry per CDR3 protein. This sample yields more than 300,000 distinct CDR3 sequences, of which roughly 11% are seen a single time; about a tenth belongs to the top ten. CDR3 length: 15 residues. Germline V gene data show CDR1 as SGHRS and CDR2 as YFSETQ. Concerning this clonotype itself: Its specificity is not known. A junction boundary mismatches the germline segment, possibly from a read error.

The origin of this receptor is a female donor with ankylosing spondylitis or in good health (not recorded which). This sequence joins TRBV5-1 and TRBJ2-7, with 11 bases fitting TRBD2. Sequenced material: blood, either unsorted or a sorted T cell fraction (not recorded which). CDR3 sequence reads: CASSALAGGTYEQHF. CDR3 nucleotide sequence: TGCGCCAGCAGCGCCCTAGCGGGAGGTACCTACGAGCAGCACTTC. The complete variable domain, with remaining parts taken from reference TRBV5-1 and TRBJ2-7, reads KAGVTQTPRYLIKTRGQQVTLSCSPISGHRSVSWYQQTPGQGLQFLFEYFSETQRNKGNFPGRFSGRQFSNSRSEMNVSTLELGDSALYLCASSALAGGTYEQHFGPGTRLTVT.